Following are 6 T cell receptor beta chains from one sample sequenced in a study of T cells after yellow fever vaccination. One entry per CDR3 protein, called by TCRdb with MiXCR from the 5' RACE reads. The sample has more than 20,000 distinct CDR3 sequences, 5.5% seen once; the top ten hold about 11%. The input for sequencing was PBMCs, either bulk or a sorted T-cell subset (CD4+, CD8+, memory, or dextramer-sorted; not recorded which), taken 15 days after the yellow fever booster vaccination. The receptors derive from a man aged 25-45 years who received the YFV17D yellow fever vaccine.

This clonotype showed up many times. The chain carries TRBV6-2 or TRBV6-3 and TRBJ2-7, with TRBD1 as a possible D gene (5 bases). From germline, CDR1 is MNHEY and CDR2 SVGEGT. The CDR3 loop spans 14 amino acids. V lost 6 bases and J lost 2, with 14 bases in between. The CDR3 nucleotides read TGTGCCAGCAGCCGAGGCCTGGGGCCCTACGAGCAGTACTTC. This translates into CASSRGLGPYEQYF.

This clonotype was recorded at least ten times. The chain combines TRBV6-5 with TRBJ1-1, with 9 bases fitting TRBD1. The CDR3 consists of 15 residues. Germline V lookup: CDR1 MNHEY, CDR2 SVGAGI. V lost 2 bases to trimming and J lost 6 bases; unmatched junction nucleotides: 7. The CDR3 region is CASSYPGQGRAEAFF. CDR3 sequence (DNA): TGTGCCAGCAGTTACCCTGGACAGGGGAGGGCTGAAGCTTTCTTT.

This clonotype was counted at least ten times. This sequence joins TRBV10-3 and TRBJ2-3; 8 bases agree with TRBD1. CDR1 and CDR2 from the germline V gene are ENHRY and SYGVKD. V dropped 7 bases and J dropped 4; count of bases not matched to a gene: 1. The CDR3 covers 12 residues. CDR3 loop: CAIKQGADTQYF. The DNA for the CDR3 is TGTGCCATCAAACAGGGGGCAGATACGCAGTATTTT.

This clonotype was counted ten times or more. The rearrangement uses TRBV10-3 and TRBJ2-3; 11 bases agree with TRBD2. CDR1 is ENHRY and CDR2 is SYGVKD in the germline V gene. The CDR3 is 16 residues long. V lost 4 bases and J lost 7; bases outside the gene matches: 10. The CDR3 here is CAISGALAGAMYTQYF. DNA of the CDR3: TGTGCCATCAGTGGCGCACTAGCGGGAGCTATGTATACGCAGTATTTT.

This clonotype was observed many times. V and J are TRBV5-1 and TRBJ2-1; unclear D gene. V dropped 4 bases and J dropped 5 bases, with 4 bases sitting between them. The CDR3 runs to 11 residues. Per the germline V gene, CDR1 is SGHRS and CDR2 is YFSETQ. DNA of the CDR3: TGCGCCAGCAGCCTTAACAATGAGCAGTTCTTC. Its translation is CASSLNNEQFF.

This clonotype was picked up many times. The rearrangement uses TRBV27 and TRBJ1-5; D gene ambiguous. The CDR3 consists of 12 residues. CDR1 MNHEY and CDR2 SMNVEV come from the germline V gene (reference sequence). V was trimmed by 5 bases and J by 4 bases, leaving 6 bases between them. DNA of the CDR3: TGTGCCAGCAGTCTCCAAAATCAGCCCCAGCATTTT. Translation: CASSLQNQPQHF.